Described below is a single TCR beta chain sequence and its context. The target of this receptor is not known. Base qualities are missing; no much larger clone stands one base away. The library was produced with the immunoSEQ multiplex PCR assay. Here the immuneACCESS table is served through TCRdb, limited to in-frame sequences with V and J called. Missing clones are a known gap in these copies; in checked studies unresolved V genes cover under half, and the rest lacks a known reason. For this sample the table gives 65,000 to 70,000 clones, of which around 93% were detected only once. The ten largest clones add up to 2.9% of the sample. The sample originates from a study of T cells after somatic rescue of genetic block (dated by TCRdb to 2019 to 2021). Regarding the research as a whole: What the study looked at was long-term robustness, specifically in a T-cell system that came about through somatic rescue of a genetic block in T-cell development.

Sequencing was performed on peripheral blood mononuclear cells (PBMCs). The receptor comes from a man aged 40-49 years.

The CDR3: CASSGSRTDTQYF. Read as DNA, the sequence is TGTGCCAGTAGCGGGAGTAGGACAGATACGCAGTATTTT. The sequence is built from TRBV4-2 and TRBJ2-3, with 9 bases matching TRBD2. V lost 9 bases and J lost 3 bases, and the count of bases not matched to a germline gene is 4. Counted from cysteine to phenylalanine, this CDR3 has 13 amino acids. Only the CDR3 portion is preserved as DNA: 39 bases, with reading frame beginning at the first base. The germline V gene supplies CDR1 LGHNA and CDR2 YNFKEQ.